These 24 T cell receptor beta chains originate from one sample sequenced in a study of T and B cells in COVID-19 patients. TRB rearrangements were amplified by multiplex PCR with BIOMED2 TRB-A/B primers. Via MiXCR, TCRdb re-called the multiplex PCR reads, giving one row per CDR3 protein. The sample yields around 15,000 distinct CDR3 sequences, roughly 30% seen once. From blood, about 240-550 ng of genomic DNA served as TRB template. The specimen was blood. These receptor sequences come from a human donor who had recovered from COVID-19.

This clonotype was detected many times. The chain combines TRBV27 with TRBJ2-7; D tentatively reads TRBD1 or TRBD2 (5 bases each). Germline lookup yields CDR1 MNHEY and CDR2 SMNVEV (reference sequence). The CDR3 sequence is 15 residues long. V was clipped by 3 bases and J by 2 bases, with 14 bases between them. CDR3 residues: CASSFSNPGPYEQYF. The DNA for the CDR3 is TGTGCCAGCAGTTTTTCCAACCCGGGACCCTACGAGCAGTACTTC.

The chain uses TRBV24-1 and TRBJ2-2; a possible D gene is TRBD2 (5 bases). Deletions cut 1 base from V and 1 base from J, with 12 bases between. Germline CDR1 and CDR2: KGHDR and SFDVKD. The CDR3 covers 17 residues. The CDR3, as DNA: TGTGCCACCAGTGATTTATTCGTTGCGGGGAACACCGGGGAGCTGTTTTTT. Encoded protein: CATSDLFVAGNTGELFF.

This clonotype is medium-sized by share. V gene TRBV18 combines with J gene TRBJ2-3; D possibly matches TRBD1 or TRBD2 (5 bases each). This CDR3 comprises 16 residues. Germline lookup yields CDR1 KGHSH and CDR2 LQKENI. V shed 6 bases and J shed 4 bases, with 20 bases lying between them. CDR3 in amino acids: CASSGTDDPIPDTQYF. The CDR3 DNA follows: TGTGCCAGCTCGGGGACGGACGACCCCATCCCAGATACGCAGTATTTT.

The V gene is TRBV20-1, the J gene TRBJ2-7; D is possibly TRBD1 or TRBD2 (5 bases each). Germline V CDR1 and CDR2: DFQATT, SNEGSKA (reference sequence). V gave up 3 bases and J gave up 6 bases, with 18 bases separating them. The CDR3 totals 14 residues. The CDR3 bases are TGCAGTGCTAGCGAACCGGGACCCTCCATCGAGCAGTACTTC. It translates to CSASEPGPSIEQYF.

The chain employs TRBV6-5 and TRBJ2-1; TRBD2 matches 9 bases. Looked up from germline, CDR1 is MNHEY and CDR2 is SVGAGI. The CDR3 covers 15 residues. Trimming took 5 bases from V and 6 from J; bases not matched to a gene: 8. The CDR3 DNA reads TGTGCCAGCAGTAACCTAGCGGGATCACTCAATGAGCAGTTCTTC. Its protein is CASSNLAGSLNEQFF.

The V call is TRBV5-4, the J call TRBJ2-2, with D tentatively TRBD2 (6 bases). Germline values: CDR1 SGHNT, CDR2 YYREEE (reference sequence). The germline V and J ends were trimmed by 4 bases and 7 bases, with 17 bases remaining between them. This CDR3 is 15 amino acids long. Here the CDR3 DNA reads TGTGCCAGCAGCGTTGAGCGGGTATCCGGCGGGGAGCTGTTTTTT. Translating gives CASSVERVSGGELFF.

V gene TRBV24-1 combines with J gene TRBJ2-5, with 10 positions matching TRBD2. CDR1 and CDR2 (germline): KGHDR, SFDVKD. V was pared by 6 bases and J by 1 base, with 4 bases of the junction left unmatched. The CDR3 is 15 amino acids. The CDR3 spells CATSNSGRAQETQYF. In nucleotides, the CDR3 is TGTGCCACCAGTAACAGCGGGAGGGCCCAAGAGACCCAGTACTTC.

CDR3 nucleotide sequence: TGCAGTGCTAGGCCTGACAGGGCCAGCACCGGGGAGCTGTTTTTT. Protein product: CSARPDRASTGELFF. The chain uses TRBV20-1 and TRBJ2-2, with 7 nucleotides matching TRBD1. The V segment lost 3 bases and the J segment 4 bases; nucleotides outside the gene matches: 8. CDR3 length equals 15 residues. Germline CDR1 DFQATT, CDR2 SNEGSKA (reference sequence).

This clonotype has more than one count but fewer than ten. V gene TRBV5-1 combines with J gene TRBJ1-6; D is perhaps TRBD1 (5 bases). Between the trimmed V and J ends, which lost 3 bases and 5 bases, there was a span of 18 bases. The CDR3 covers 17 residues. CDR1 and CDR2 (germline): SGHRS, YFSETQ. Written as DNA, the CDR3 is TGCGCCAGCAGCTCGGGACGGCGGGGCACTAATAATTCACCCCTCCACTTT. Protein: CASSSGRRGTNNSPLHF. The variable domain in full, with the rest retrieved from reference TRBV5-1 and TRBJ1-6, is KAGVTQTPRYLIKTRGQQVTLSCSPISGHRSVSWYQQTPGQGLQFLFEYFSETQRNKGNFPGRFSGRQFSNSRSEMNVSTLELGDSALYLCASSSGRRGTNNSPLHFGNGTRLTVT.

The chain carries TRBV7-3 and TRBJ2-3; 10 bases are a match to TRBD2. The CDR3 runs to 14 residues. Germline-derived CDR1 and CDR2 are SGHTA and FQGTGA. The V gene end was trimmed by 4 bases and the J gene end by 3 bases; junction bases not matched to a gene: 1. The CDR3 reads CASSSGLATDTQYF. Here the CDR3 DNA reads TGTGCCAGCAGCTCGGGACTAGCGACAGATACGCAGTATTTT.

This clonotype has a handful of counts. The chain combines TRBV6-1 with TRBJ1-1, with TRBD1 matching 9 bases. The CDR3 has 21 amino acids. Germline V gives CDR1 MNHNS, CDR2 SASEGT. V gave up 1 base and J gave up 0 bases; unmatched junction bases: 18. CDR3 DNA: TGTGCCAGCAGTGAAGTAGTGAGGGACAGGGCACCCTCCAAGATGAACACTGAAGCTTTCTTT. Residues: CASSEVVRDRAPSKMNTEAFF.

In its sample, this clonotype ranks as medium-sized (0.01 to 0.1%). The chain employs TRBV27 and TRBJ2-1; the D is unclear. This CDR3 is built from 13 residues. Germline V gene lookup returns CDR1 MNHEY and CDR2 SMNVEV (reference sequence). The V end was cut by 3 bases, the J end by 7 bases, with 10 bases between. CDR3 region: CASSFSGLNEQFF. CDR3 DNA: TGTGCCAGCAGTTTTAGTGGCTTGAATGAGCAGTTCTTC.

This chain joins TRBV11-1 and TRBJ2-1; TRBD2 agrees at 12 bases. Trimming took 6 bases from V and 8 from J; bases not matched to a gene: 8. This CDR3 comprises 15 residues. CDR1 SGHAT and CDR2 FQDESV come from the germline V gene (reference sequence). The CDR3 here is CASRRLAGDFDEQFF. The CDR3 DNA follows: TGTGCCAGCAGACGACTAGCGGGAGACTTTGATGAGCAGTTCTTC. Looking up the rest from reference TRBV11-1 and TRBJ2-1 gives the full variable domain: EAEVAQSPRYKITEKSQAVAFWCDPISGHATLYWYRQILGQGPELLVQFQDESVVDDSQLPKDRFSAERLKGVDSTLKIQPAELGDSAMYLCASRRLAGDFDEQFFGPGTRLTVL.

V and J are TRBV5-6 and TRBJ2-3; maybe TRBD1 (5 bases). This CDR3 region has 15 residues. Germline values: CDR1 SGHDT, CDR2 YYEEEE. Trimming removed 2 bases at V and 0 bases at J, with 10 bases between. CDR3 protein: CASSFRDPSTDTQYF. The CDR3, as DNA: TGTGCCAGCAGCTTCAGGGATCCTAGCACAGATACGCAGTATTTT.

This clonotype showed up just a few times. The chain has TRBV20-1 and TRBJ1-6; D gene uncertain. V lost 5 bases and J 7 bases, leaving 15 bases between the germline ends. The CDR3 loop spans 14 amino acids. CDR1 is DFQATT, CDR2 SNEGSKA, per germline (reference sequence). The CDR3 DNA sequence: TGCAGTGCTTCCGTTACGGGTTTCAATTCACCCCTCCACTTT. Amino acids: CSASVTGFNSPLHF.

The rearrangement joins TRBV20-1 to TRBJ2-7, with unresolved D. The J call may be in error: the DNA end matches TRBJ2-5 better. This CDR3 has 15 residues. From germline, CDR1 is DFQATT and CDR2 SNEGSKA (reference sequence). DNA of the CDR3: TGCAGTGCTAGAGAAGATAAGAGGCCATCAGAGACCCAGTACTTC. Amino acids: CSAREDKRPSETQYF.

This clonotype appeared a few times. The V gene is TRBV30, the J gene TRBJ1-1; weak D call: TRBD1 (5 bases). The CDR3 is made up of 14 amino acids. Germline assignment: CDR1 GTSNPN and CDR2 SVGIG (reference sequence). The V and J ends lost 4 bases and 1 base respectively, with 13 bases between them. The CDR3 loop reads CAWTSWGGNTEAFF. In DNA form, the CDR3 reads TGTGCCTGGACCTCCTGGGGCGGGAACACTGAAGCTTTCTTT.

This clonotype was seen only once. This chain uses TRBV27 with TRBJ1-3; a weak D match, TRBD1 (5 bases). Trimming stripped 6 bases from V and 1 base from J, with 13 bases between. The CDR3 covers 15 residues. From germline, CDR1 is MNHEY and CDR2 SMNVEV (reference sequence). The CDR3 sequence: CASSFMTVSGNTIYF. CDR3 nucleotides: TGTGCCAGCAGCTTTATGACAGTTTCTGGAAACACCATATATTTT.

This clonotype was found once. The chain combines TRBV5-4 with TRBJ2-5, with D possibly being TRBD1 (6 bases). The CDR3 has 16 residues. V was shortened by 2 bases and J by 1 base, with 15 bases between the two germline ends. Germline CDR1 is SGHNT and CDR2 is YYREEE (reference sequence). Here the CDR3 reads CASSLALAGVQETQYF. CDR3 nucleotides: TGTGCCAGCAGCTTAGCGCTCGCAGGGGTCCAAGAGACCCAGTACTTC.

The sample holds a few counts of this clonotype. The chain links TRBV5-1 to TRBJ1-3; perhaps TRBD1 as D (6 bases). Between the trimmed V and J ends, which lost 4 bases and 4 bases, there was a span of 12 bases. CDR3 length: 14 residues. Germline CDR1 and CDR2: SGHRS and YFSETQ. The CDR3 coding sequence is TGCGCCAGCAGCCAACAGGGTGAAGGAAACACCATATATTTT. It yields the protein CASSQQGEGNTIYF.

This chain links TRBV30 with TRBJ1-1; D is unclear. The CDR3 covers 12 residues. Germline V gives CDR1 GTSNPN, CDR2 SVGIG (reference sequence). Between the trimmed V and J ends, which lost 2 bases and 2 bases, there was a span of 6 bases. The CDR3 spells CAWSQFNTEAFF. Here the CDR3 DNA reads TGTGCCTGGAGTCAATTCAACACTGAAGCTTTCTTT.

Only a few counts were recorded for this clonotype. J is TRBJ1-2 and V is TRBV5-4; 9 bases align to TRBD1. This CDR3 comprises 14 residues. V shed 5 bases and J 5 bases; nucleotides not matched to a gene: 7. CDR1 and CDR2 (germline): SGHNT, YYREEE (reference sequence). The CDR3 nucleotides read TGTGCCAGCAGTTTACAGGGGGCGAAGTATGGCTACACCTTC. Its translation: CASSLQGAKYGYTF.

This clonotype appeared many times. The genes are TRBV12-3 or TRBV12-4 and TRBJ2-1; TRBD1 matches 7 bases. The CDR3 is 16 amino acids. J lost 3 bases, V lost 2 bases, and 7 bases had no gene match. CDR3 protein: CASSLFIGGDYNEQFF. In nucleotides, the CDR3 is TGTGCCAGCAGTTTATTCATAGGGGGCGACTACAATGAGCAGTTCTTC.

Ten or more counts support this clonotype. The rearrangement uses TRBV5-6 and TRBJ1-2; D unclear. Germline lookup yields CDR1 SGHDT and CDR2 YYEEEE. V was trimmed by 0 bases and J by 4 bases, leaving 13 bases between them. This CDR3 is 15 amino acids long. The CDR3 reads CASSLDRRPLYGYTF. CDR3 bases: TGTGCCAGCAGCTTGGATCGCAGACCGCTCTATGGCTACACCTTC.